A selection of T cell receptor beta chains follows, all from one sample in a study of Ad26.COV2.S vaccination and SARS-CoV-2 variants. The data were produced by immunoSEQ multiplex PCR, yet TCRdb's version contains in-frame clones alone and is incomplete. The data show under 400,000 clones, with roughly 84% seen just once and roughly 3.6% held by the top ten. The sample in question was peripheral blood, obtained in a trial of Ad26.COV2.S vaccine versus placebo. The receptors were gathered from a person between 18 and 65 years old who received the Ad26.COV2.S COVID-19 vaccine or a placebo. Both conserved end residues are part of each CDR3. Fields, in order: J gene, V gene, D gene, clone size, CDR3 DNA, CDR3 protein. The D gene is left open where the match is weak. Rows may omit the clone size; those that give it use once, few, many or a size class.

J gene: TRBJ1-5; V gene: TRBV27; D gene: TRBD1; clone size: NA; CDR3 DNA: TGTGCCAGCAGTCCGATAGGGGACAGTCAGCCCCAGCATTTT; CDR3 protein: CASSPIGDSQPQHF
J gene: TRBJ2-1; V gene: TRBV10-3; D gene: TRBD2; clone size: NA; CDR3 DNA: TGTGCCATCAGTGAGACTAGCGGGGAACTAAGGGGTGAGCAGTTCTTC; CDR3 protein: CAISETSGELRGEQFF
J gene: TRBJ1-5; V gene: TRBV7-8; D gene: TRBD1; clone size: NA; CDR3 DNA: TGTGCCAGCAGCCCCTCCGGGACAGGGAGGCAGCCCCAGCATTTT; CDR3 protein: CASSPSGTGRQPQHF
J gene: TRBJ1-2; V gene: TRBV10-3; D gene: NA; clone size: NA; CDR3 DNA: TGTGCCATCAGGGGTGAAGAAATCTATGGCTACACCTTC; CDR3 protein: CAIRGEEIYGYTF
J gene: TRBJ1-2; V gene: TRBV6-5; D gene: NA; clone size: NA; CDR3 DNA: TGTGCCAGCAGTTATGGTGGGTCAAGTGATGGCTACACCTTC; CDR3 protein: CASSYGGSSDGYTF
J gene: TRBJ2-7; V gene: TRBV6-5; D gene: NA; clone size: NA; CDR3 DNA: TGTGCCAGCCCCGGCCCAAGTGAGCAGTACTTC; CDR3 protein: CASPGPSEQYF
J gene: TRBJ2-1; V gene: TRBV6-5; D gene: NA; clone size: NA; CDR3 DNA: TGTGCCAGCAGTTACGCGACGCGGGACTTCTACAATGAGCAGTTCTTC; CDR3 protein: CASSYATRDFYNEQFF
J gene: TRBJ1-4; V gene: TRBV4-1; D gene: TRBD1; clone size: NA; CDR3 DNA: TGCGCCAGCAGCCAAGAAGCCGCGACAGGGGGTGTTGAAAAACTGTTTTTT; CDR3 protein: CASSQEAATGGVEKLFF
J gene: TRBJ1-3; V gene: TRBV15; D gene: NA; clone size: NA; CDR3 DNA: TGTGCCACCAGCAGAGATCGGGCAGGGGACAACACCATATATTTT; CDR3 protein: CATSRDRAGDNTIYF
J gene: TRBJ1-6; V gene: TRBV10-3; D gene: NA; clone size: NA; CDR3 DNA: TGTGCCATCAGTGAAGTCAGGGGAGGTGGGAATTCACCCCTCCACTTT; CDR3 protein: CAISEVRGGGNSPLHF
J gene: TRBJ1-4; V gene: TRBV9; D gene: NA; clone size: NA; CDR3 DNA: TGTGCCAGCAGCGCCCGAAAAGGGGGTAGAATTGAAAAACTGTTTTTT; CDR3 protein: CASSARKGGRIEKLFF
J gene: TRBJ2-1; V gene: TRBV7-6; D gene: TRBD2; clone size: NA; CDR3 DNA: TGTGCCAGCAGCTTAGGATCGGGGGGGCAGTCCTACAATGAGCAGTTCTTC; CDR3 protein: CASSLGSGGQSYNEQFF
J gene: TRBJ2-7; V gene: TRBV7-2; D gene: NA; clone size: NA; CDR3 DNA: TGTGCCAGCAGCTTACCTAACTACGAGCAGTACTTC; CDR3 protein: CASSLPNYEQYF
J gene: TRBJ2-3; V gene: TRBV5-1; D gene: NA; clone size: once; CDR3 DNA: TGCGCCAGCAGCTTGGAAACAGGACTACTCACAGATACGCAGTATTTT; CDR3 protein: CASSLETGLLTDTQYF
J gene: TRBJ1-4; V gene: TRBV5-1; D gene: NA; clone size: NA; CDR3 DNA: TGCGCCAGCGGAAACATGGGGGCAACTAATGAAAAACTGTTTTTT; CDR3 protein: CASGNMGATNEKLFF
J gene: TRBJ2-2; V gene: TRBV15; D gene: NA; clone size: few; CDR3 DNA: TGTGCCACCAGCCCAGGAGGAACGGACACCGGGGAGCTGTTTTTT; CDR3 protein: CATSPGGTDTGELFF
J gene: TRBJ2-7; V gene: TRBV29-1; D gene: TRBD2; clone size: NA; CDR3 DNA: TGCAGCGTGGGGCCTTCTAGCGGGGGTTTAATCTACGAGCAGTACTTC; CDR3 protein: CSVGPSSGGLIYEQYF
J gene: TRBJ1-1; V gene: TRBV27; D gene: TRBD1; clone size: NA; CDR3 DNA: TGTGCCAGCAGCTGGGGGACAGAGAACACTGAAGCTTTCTTT; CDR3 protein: CASSWGTENTEAFF
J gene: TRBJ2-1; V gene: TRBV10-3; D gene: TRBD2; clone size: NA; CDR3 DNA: TGTGCCATCACCAGCGGGGTGGCACGTGAGCAGTTCTTC; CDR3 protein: CAITSGVAREQFF
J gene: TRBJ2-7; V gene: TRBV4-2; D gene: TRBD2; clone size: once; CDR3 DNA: TGTGCCAGCAGCGGGGGGGCCTACGAGCAGTACTTC; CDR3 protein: CASSGGAYEQYF
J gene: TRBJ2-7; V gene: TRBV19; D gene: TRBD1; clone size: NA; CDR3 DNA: TGTGCCAGTCGGGACAGAATGAGCTCCTACGAGCAGTACTTC; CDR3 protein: CASRDRMSSYEQYF
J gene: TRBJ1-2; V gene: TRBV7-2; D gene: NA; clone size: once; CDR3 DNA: TGTGCCAGCAGCCCCCCAGGGTTGGGTGGCTACACCTTC; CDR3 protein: CASSPPGLGGYTF
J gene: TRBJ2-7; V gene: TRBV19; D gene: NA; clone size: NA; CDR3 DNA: TGTCCGGACGTGCCCGAGCAGTACTTC; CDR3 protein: CPDVPEQYF
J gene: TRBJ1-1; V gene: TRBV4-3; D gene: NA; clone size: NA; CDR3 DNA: TGCGCCAGCAGCCAACGTAGCAGGAACACTGAAGCTTTCTTT; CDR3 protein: CASSQRSRNTEAFF
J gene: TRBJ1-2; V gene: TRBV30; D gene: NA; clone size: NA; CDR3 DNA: TGTGCCTGGAGTGTAGGCACCACCGGGAGTGGCTACACCTTC; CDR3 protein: CAWSVGTTGSGYTF